This TCR beta chain came from a study of CD8 T cells in Susac syndrome. When the RNA was reverse transcribed, random hexamers were used with an input of about 0.45 to 1 ug. The immunoSEQ assay covered 54 Vbeta and 13 Jbeta segments for CDR3. TCRdb used MiXCR to reprocess the immunoSEQ multiplex PCR reads, holding one entry per CDR3 protein. This sample has 250,000 to 300,000 distinct CDR3 sequences; approximately 90% occur once, and the top ten carry 0.18%. Trimming removed 4 bases from V and 1 base from J, with 7 bases in between. The germline gives CDR1 MNHNY, CDR2 SVGAGI (reference sequence). CDR3 size: 13 residues.

This receptor was obtained from a human donor with multiple sclerosis. The V gene is TRBV6-6, the J gene TRBJ2-5; no clear D gene. Sequenced: CD8+ T cells from PBMCs. This CDR3 is CASSLFRQETQYF. The CDR3 nucleotides read TGTGCCAGCAGTTTGTTCCGCCAAGAGACCCAGTACTTC.